This TCR beta chain originates from a study of regulatory T cells in long-lasting Graves disease. Overall study findings and caveats: Persistent patients shared some 2,500 public clonotypes among themselves. Newly diagnosed patients shared fewer, at roughly 900.

Note on this clonotype: The antigen remains unidentified.

Germline V gene data show CDR1 as MNHEY and CDR2 as SVGEGT. Germline trimming cut 6 bases from V and 4 bases from J; bases unmatched to any gene: 16. The CDR3 consists of 17 residues. Libraries of TCR beta came from iRepertoire HTBI primers plus Arm-PCR of CDR3 regions. From the multiplex PCR reads, TCRdb called clonotypes with MiXCR, one entry per CDR3 protein. The sample contains 700,000 or so distinct CDR3 sequences, around 30% of which appear only once. Time point indicated: persistent/refractory GD, antithyroid drugs over 5 years with positive TRAb. PBMC-derived RNA was used for the TCR library. This chain connects TRBV6-2 or TRBV6-3 to TRBJ1-2, with 8 bases aligning to TRBD1. This TCR derives from a female donor with Graves disease. Sequencing was performed on peripheral blood mononuclear cells (PBMCs), taken when the disease was refractory, from a patient treated with antithyroid drugs. CDR3 region: CASRHRPGQGISYGYTF. The CDR3 DNA follows: TGTGCCAGCAGACACAGACCCGGACAGGGAATATCCTATGGCTACACCTTC.